This T cell receptor beta chain was recovered during a study of blood T cell repertoires in COVID-19. The CDR3 is made up of 14 amino acids. The germline V gene encodes CDR1 MDHEN and CDR2 SYDVKM. Trimming removed 4 bases at V and 0 bases at J, with 10 bases between. Libraries were prepared by immunoSEQ multiplex PCR; TCRdb keeps only in-frame clonotypes and omits some of them. Of 170,000 or so clones detected, 88% appear once; the ten largest clones hold roughly 9%. Participants' own reports of clinical history determined their cohort assignment. The sample taken for sequencing was PBMCs or T cells enriched from blood (not recorded which). The sequence was collected from a woman between 18 and 30 years old who had recovered from COVID-19. The genes are TRBV28 and TRBJ2-7; D is unclear. The CDR3 coding sequence is TGTGCCAGCAGTTATTACACCGACTCCTACGAGCAGTACTTC. This translates into CASSYYTDSYEQYF.